Sequencing of this T cell receptor (beta chain) was carried out in a study of blood T cell repertoires in COVID-19. As for the study in general: T cells, B-cell-depleted T cells, or PBMCs provided the cDNA or gDNA that served as material.

Germline trimming cut 4 bases from V and 1 base from J; bases unmatched to any gene: 9. The CDR3 runs 16 residues. CDR1 is LNHDA and CDR2 is SQIVND in the germline V gene (reference sequence). As processed by the authors: It was from reference gene primer amplification that nucleated cell counts were estimated. Libraries were prepared by immunoSEQ multiplex PCR; TCRdb keeps only in-frame clonotypes and omits some of them. The D gene and trimming were derived from the DNA, and the V and J assignments and clone size from that table. In the table there are 95,000 to 110,000 clones, 85% to 90% of which are singletons.

This chain connects TRBV19 to TRBJ1-2; the match to TRBD1 covers 7 bases. This sequence was found in a man in his fifties or sixties with acute or convalescent COVID-19. Sequenced input: peripheral blood. CDR3: CASSRGQNLINYGYTF. The CDR3 DNA reads as TGTGCCAGTAGTAGGGGACAGAACCTGATTAACTATGGCTACACCTTC.